This TCR beta chain was retrieved from a study of T-cell reconstitution after alpha-beta-depleted transplantation in children. Study findings and constraints: Surviving recipient T cells and thymic progenitors accounted for the high day-60 TCRbeta diversity observed in some patients. Expanded graft clones, several hundred of them, were reportedly the source of alpha-beta T cells about two months after transplant. Fresh T-cell production supplied most of the T-cell counts and diversity seen one year after transplant.

Unique molecular identifiers were used in preparing the TCRbeta library. MiXCR, run by TCRdb on the PCR reads, gives a single entry per CDR3 protein. This repertoire shows approximately 500,000 distinct CDR3 sequences, more than 9% found once; its top ten account for about 2%. A few counts support this clonotype. Its antigen is unidentified. The CDR3 is 14 residues long. Trimming removed 5 bases from V and 5 bases from J, with 15 bases in between. Germline V gene sequence: CDR1 SGHTA, CDR2 FQGNSA. The sample in question was PBMCs, obtained before TCRalphabeta/CD19-depleted stem cell transplant. The receptor's source is a child younger than 10 with inherited bone marrow failure, due to receive a stem cell transplant. This chain joins TRBV7-2 and TRBJ2-5; the D is unclear. The CDR3 nucleotides are TGTGCCAGCAGCACGGCTTCGGGTGTGGAGACCCAGTACTTC. The encoded protein is CASSTASGVETQYF.